A selection of T cell receptor beta chains follows, all from one sample in a study of T cell responses to AZD1222 COVID-19 vaccine. Profiling relied on immunoSEQ multiplex PCR, and the TCRdb table lists in-frame clones only, not all of them. This sample has more than 85,000 clones; just under 95% occur once, and the top ten carry over 6.5%. This material consisted of peripheral blood, taken on day 0 of AZD1222 vaccination. The receptors were sampled from an adult in good health. The CDR3 runs from the conserved cysteine through the conserved F or W. A D gene is named only where the DNA matches it firmly. Part of the rows lack a size; the others show once, few, many or a class for expanded clones.

d_gene: TRBD1
j_gene: TRBJ2-1
v_gene: TRBV27
abundance: -
CDR3nt: TGTGCCAGCAGTTCCTGGACAGGGCGGATCATTCCTGAGCAGTTCTTC
CDR3aa: CASSSWTGRIIPEQFF

d_gene: TRBD2
j_gene: TRBJ2-5
v_gene: TRBV3-1/TRBV3-2
abundance: -
CDR3nt: TGTGCCAGCAGCCGCAATAGCGGGAGGGCCCAAGAGACCCAGTACTTC
CDR3aa: CASSRNSGRAQETQYF

d_gene: -
j_gene: TRBJ2-7
v_gene: TRBV19
abundance: once
CDR3nt: TGTGCCAGTAGTATTCCGGGACGGGCCTACGAGCAGTACTTC
CDR3aa: CASSIPGRAYEQYF

d_gene: TRBD2
j_gene: TRBJ2-2
v_gene: TRBV18
abundance: -
CDR3nt: TGTGCCAGCTCACCTTCACTAGCGGGGAACACCGGGGAGCTGTTTTTT
CDR3aa: CASSPSLAGNTGELFF

d_gene: -
j_gene: TRBJ2-1
v_gene: TRBV12-3/TRBV12-4
abundance: -
CDR3nt: TGTGCCAGCAGTTTGGGTGGGGATGAGCAGTTCTTC
CDR3aa: CASSLGGDEQFF

d_gene: -
j_gene: TRBJ1-3
v_gene: TRBV9
abundance: -
CDR3nt: TGTGCCAGCAGCGTAGCGGGAGGGGGAACTGGAAACACCATATATTTT
CDR3aa: CASSVAGGGTGNTIYF

d_gene: -
j_gene: TRBJ2-3
v_gene: TRBV6-2/TRBV6-3
abundance: -
CDR3nt: TGTGCCAGCAGTAACTGGGACGCCACAGATACGCAGTATTTT
CDR3aa: CASSNWDATDTQYF

d_gene: TRBD1
j_gene: TRBJ2-2
v_gene: TRBV18
abundance: -
CDR3nt: TGTGCCAGCTCACCGAATGCGGGACAGGCCGGGGAGCTGTTTTTT
CDR3aa: CASSPNAGQAGELFF

d_gene: TRBD1
j_gene: TRBJ1-4
v_gene: TRBV4-2
abundance: -
CDR3nt: TGTGCCAGCAGCCAAGATTGGGGGACAGGGGCAACTAATGAAAAACTGTTTTTT
CDR3aa: CASSQDWGTGATNEKLFF

d_gene: TRBD1
j_gene: TRBJ2-1
v_gene: TRBV5-1
abundance: -
CDR3nt: TGCGCCAGCAGCTTACAGGGGGCGGGGAATGAGCAGTTCTTC
CDR3aa: CASSLQGAGNEQFF

d_gene: TRBD1
j_gene: TRBJ2-3
v_gene: TRBV19
abundance: -
CDR3nt: TGTGCCAGTAGTATTGGTCAGGGGGCGAGCACAGATACGCAGTATTTT
CDR3aa: CASSIGQGASTDTQYF

d_gene: TRBD1
j_gene: TRBJ2-2
v_gene: TRBV10-2
abundance: -
CDR3nt: TGCGCCAGCTCAGGGGGCGCGGGCACCGGGGAGCTGTTTTTT
CDR3aa: CASSGGAGTGELFF

d_gene: -
j_gene: TRBJ1-5
v_gene: TRBV4-1
abundance: -
CDR3nt: TGCGCCAGCAGCCAAGGTTTAGGGGTCAATCAGCCCCAGCATTTT
CDR3aa: CASSQGLGVNQPQHF

d_gene: TRBD1
j_gene: TRBJ2-5
v_gene: TRBV28
abundance: -
CDR3nt: TGTGCCAGCAGGGTGACAGGGGGTAGGGAGACCCAGTACTTC
CDR3aa: CASRVTGGRETQYF

d_gene: TRBD2
j_gene: TRBJ2-3
v_gene: TRBV5-3
abundance: -
CDR3nt: TGTGCCAGAAGCTTGACTAGCGGGGGGGCAGCAGATACGCAGTATTTT
CDR3aa: CARSLTSGGAADTQYF

d_gene: -
j_gene: TRBJ1-2
v_gene: TRBV5-8
abundance: -
CDR3nt: TGTGCCAGCAGCTTGGCGCTATTTGTTAACTATGGCTACACCTTC
CDR3aa: CASSLALFVNYGYTF

d_gene: -
j_gene: TRBJ1-1
v_gene: TRBV19
abundance: -
CDR3nt: TGTGCCAGTAGTATAGGTCCGGCGAACACTGAAGCTTTCTTT
CDR3aa: CASSIGPANTEAFF

d_gene: -
j_gene: TRBJ2-5
v_gene: TRBV9
abundance: -
CDR3nt: TGTGCCAGCAGCAGAACCCAAGAGACCCAGTACTTC
CDR3aa: CASSRTQETQYF

d_gene: TRBD2
j_gene: TRBJ2-1
v_gene: TRBV6-4
abundance: -
CDR3nt: TGTGCCAGCAGCCGGCTAGCGGGACGAGCCTCTCGGCAGTTCTTC
CDR3aa: CASSRLAGRASRQFF

d_gene: -
j_gene: TRBJ1-2
v_gene: TRBV5-1
abundance: -
CDR3nt: TGCGCCAGCAGCACCGGGAACTATGGCTACACCTTC
CDR3aa: CASSTGNYGYTF

d_gene: -
j_gene: TRBJ1-1
v_gene: TRBV19
abundance: -
CDR3nt: TGTGCCAGTAGCATCAGGTTGAACACTGAAGCTTTCTTT
CDR3aa: CASSIRLNTEAFF

d_gene: -
j_gene: TRBJ1-5
v_gene: TRBV12-3/TRBV12-4
abundance: -
CDR3nt: TGTGCCAGCAGCCCTACCGGGGGTCAGCCCCAGCATTTT
CDR3aa: CASSPTGGQPQHF

d_gene: -
j_gene: TRBJ1-1
v_gene: TRBV4-2
abundance: -
CDR3nt: TGTGCCAGCAGCCTCGACCTGAAGGCGGGCGAAGCTTTCTTT
CDR3aa: CASSLDLKAGEAFF

d_gene: TRBD1
j_gene: TRBJ1-2
v_gene: TRBV28
abundance: -
CDR3nt: TGTGCCAGCAGTTCCTCGGGACAGGGAAACTATGGCTACACCTTC
CDR3aa: CASSSSGQGNYGYTF

d_gene: TRBD1
j_gene: TRBJ1-2
v_gene: TRBV9
abundance: -
CDR3nt: TGTGCCAGCAGCCCCCAAACAGGGGGCAACTATGGCTACACCTTC
CDR3aa: CASSPQTGGNYGYTF

d_gene: -
j_gene: TRBJ1-5
v_gene: TRBV28
abundance: few
CDR3nt: TGTGCCAGCAGTTTAACGGGGCAGGCAAATCAGCCCCAGCATTTT
CDR3aa: CASSLTGQANQPQHF

d_gene: TRBD2
j_gene: TRBJ2-3
v_gene: TRBV2
abundance: -
CDR3nt: TGTGCCCGCGGGGGGCCAAGGTGGGGGACAGATACGCAGTATTTT
CDR3aa: CARGGPRWGTDTQYF

d_gene: -
j_gene: TRBJ2-7
v_gene: TRBV28
abundance: -
CDR3nt: TGTGCCAGCAGTTTACGGGTTGGGGGAGGGGGAGAGCAGTACTTC
CDR3aa: CASSLRVGGGGEQYF

d_gene: TRBD1
j_gene: TRBJ2-1
v_gene: TRBV30
abundance: few
CDR3nt: TGTGCCTGGGGTAATGGACAGGGTGGGAATGAGCAGTTCTTC
CDR3aa: CAWGNGQGGNEQFF

d_gene: TRBD2
j_gene: TRBJ2-1
v_gene: TRBV25-1
abundance: -
CDR3nt: TGTGCCAGCAGCGTCAGCGGGGGGGCTCGAAATGAGCAGTTCTTC
CDR3aa: CASSVSGGARNEQFF

d_gene: TRBD1
j_gene: TRBJ1-2
v_gene: TRBV6-5
abundance: -
CDR3nt: TGTGCCAGCAAAGGGACAGGGCCAGGCTACACCTTC
CDR3aa: CASKGTGPGYTF

d_gene: -
j_gene: TRBJ2-7
v_gene: TRBV7-2
abundance: -
CDR3nt: TGTGCCAGCAGATCAGGGCGTCGGGACGAGCAGTACTTC
CDR3aa: CASRSGRRDEQYF

d_gene: TRBD1
j_gene: TRBJ1-5
v_gene: TRBV6-5
abundance: once
CDR3nt: TGTGCCAGCAGCCGCGGGGGGACAGGGGGCGAGCATTTT
CDR3aa: CASSRGGTGGEHF

d_gene: -
j_gene: TRBJ1-4
v_gene: TRBV15
abundance: -
CDR3nt: TGTGCCACCAGCAGGGACCTAGGGGAAAAACTGTTTTTT
CDR3aa: CATSRDLGEKLFF

d_gene: TRBD1
j_gene: TRBJ1-5
v_gene: TRBV15
abundance: -
CDR3nt: TGTGCCACCAGCAGAGAAACCGGGACAGGGAGAAATCAGCCCCAGCATTTT
CDR3aa: CATSRETGTGRNQPQHF

d_gene: TRBD1
j_gene: TRBJ2-2
v_gene: TRBV10-2
abundance: few
CDR3nt: TGCGCCAGTGGCCCTGACAGGGGGCGGTCAGGGGAGCTGTTTTTT
CDR3aa: CASGPDRGRSGELFF

d_gene: -
j_gene: TRBJ1-2
v_gene: TRBV2
abundance: -
CDR3nt: TGTGCCAGCAGTGTATCTAGGCAAGGCTACACCTTC
CDR3aa: CASSVSRQGYTF

d_gene: TRBD1
j_gene: TRBJ1-1
v_gene: TRBV7-8
abundance: -
CDR3nt: TGTGCCAGCAGCTCCCAGGGGGTTAGCACTGAAGCTTTCTTT
CDR3aa: CASSSQGVSTEAFF

d_gene: -
j_gene: TRBJ1-1
v_gene: TRBV19
abundance: -
CDR3nt: TGTGCCAGTAGTATAGGTGGCAGCCAAGCTTTCTTT
CDR3aa: CASSIGGSQAFF

d_gene: TRBD1
j_gene: TRBJ1-1
v_gene: TRBV7-9
abundance: -
CDR3nt: TGTGCCAGCAGCACGGGACAGTTGAACACTGAAGCTTTCTTT
CDR3aa: CASSTGQLNTEAFF

d_gene: TRBD2
j_gene: TRBJ2-1
v_gene: TRBV19
abundance: -
CDR3nt: TGTGCCAGTAAAGGCGGGGGGGCCTTAAAAAATGAGCAGTTCTTC
CDR3aa: CASKGGGALKNEQFF

d_gene: -
j_gene: TRBJ1-2
v_gene: TRBV19
abundance: -
CDR3nt: TGTGCCAGTAGTATAGAAGGGGGGCTCGGCGGCTACACCTTC
CDR3aa: CASSIEGGLGGYTF

d_gene: TRBD1
j_gene: TRBJ1-1
v_gene: TRBV5-1
abundance: -
CDR3nt: TGCGCCAGCAGCCCTGGCCCCAGGGGGTCGAACACTGAAGCTTTCTTT
CDR3aa: CASSPGPRGSNTEAFF

d_gene: -
j_gene: TRBJ1-2
v_gene: TRBV6-2/TRBV6-3
abundance: -
CDR3nt: TGTGCCAGCAGTTACCTATCCGGCTATGGCTACACCTTC
CDR3aa: CASSYLSGYGYTF

d_gene: -
j_gene: TRBJ1-5
v_gene: TRBV6-2/TRBV6-3
abundance: -
CDR3nt: TGTGCCAGCAGTTACAGAGGGACGAGCAATCAGCCCCAGCATTTT
CDR3aa: CASSYRGTSNQPQHF

d_gene: TRBD1
j_gene: TRBJ2-2
v_gene: TRBV6-2/TRBV6-3
abundance: -
CDR3nt: TGTGCCAGCAGTTACTCTGCAGGGGGCGGGACCGGGGAGCTGTTTTTT
CDR3aa: CASSYSAGGGTGELFF

d_gene: TRBD1
j_gene: TRBJ2-5
v_gene: TRBV28
abundance: -
CDR3nt: TGTGCCAGCAGACTTGACAGGGGAAGGACGGAGACCCAGTACTTC
CDR3aa: CASRLDRGRTETQYF

d_gene: -
j_gene: TRBJ1-5
v_gene: TRBV11-2
abundance: -
CDR3nt: TGTGCCAGCAGCCCGGGTGGCTCGAGCAATCAGCCCCAGCATTTT
CDR3aa: CASSPGGSSNQPQHF

d_gene: -
j_gene: TRBJ1-2
v_gene: TRBV7-9
abundance: -
CDR3nt: TGTGCCAGCAGCCCTGACGTGGGATATGGCTACACCTTC
CDR3aa: CASSPDVGYGYTF

d_gene: TRBD1
j_gene: TRBJ2-5
v_gene: TRBV14
abundance: -
CDR3nt: TGTGCCAGCAGCCTGGACAGGGGTCCCCAAAAAGAGACCCAGTACTTC
CDR3aa: CASSLDRGPQKETQYF

d_gene: -
j_gene: TRBJ2-1
v_gene: TRBV11-3
abundance: -
CDR3nt: TGTGCCAGCAGCTTATGGGGGGGGCCCGAGGGTGAGCAGTTCTTC
CDR3aa: CASSLWGGPEGEQFF

d_gene: -
j_gene: TRBJ2-2
v_gene: TRBV12-5
abundance: -
CDR3nt: TGTGCTAGTGCCAAGGACGGATACACCGGGGAGCTGTTTTTT
CDR3aa: CASAKDGYTGELFF

d_gene: TRBD2
j_gene: TRBJ2-3
v_gene: TRBV9
abundance: -
CDR3nt: TGTGCCAGCAGCGGATCTGGACGGGCGGGGGGAGAGACGCAGTATTTT
CDR3aa: CASSGSGRAGGETQYF

d_gene: -
j_gene: TRBJ2-3
v_gene: TRBV9
abundance: once
CDR3nt: TGTGCCAGCAGCGCCCGGAGCCCCACAGATACGCAGTATTTT
CDR3aa: CASSARSPTDTQYF

d_gene: -
j_gene: TRBJ2-7
v_gene: TRBV2
abundance: -
CDR3nt: TGTGCCAGCCACAGGGACGAGTCCTACGAGCAGTACTTC
CDR3aa: CASHRDESYEQYF

d_gene: -
j_gene: TRBJ2-7
v_gene: TRBV6-1
abundance: -
CDR3nt: TGTGCCAGCAGTGAAGCGCAAGGACTAACCTACGAGCAGTACTTC
CDR3aa: CASSEAQGLTYEQYF

d_gene: TRBD1
j_gene: TRBJ1-1
v_gene: TRBV6-5
abundance: -
CDR3nt: TGTGCCAGCATTTTCTCGGGACAGGGGGGGGAAGCTTTCTTT
CDR3aa: CASIFSGQGGEAFF